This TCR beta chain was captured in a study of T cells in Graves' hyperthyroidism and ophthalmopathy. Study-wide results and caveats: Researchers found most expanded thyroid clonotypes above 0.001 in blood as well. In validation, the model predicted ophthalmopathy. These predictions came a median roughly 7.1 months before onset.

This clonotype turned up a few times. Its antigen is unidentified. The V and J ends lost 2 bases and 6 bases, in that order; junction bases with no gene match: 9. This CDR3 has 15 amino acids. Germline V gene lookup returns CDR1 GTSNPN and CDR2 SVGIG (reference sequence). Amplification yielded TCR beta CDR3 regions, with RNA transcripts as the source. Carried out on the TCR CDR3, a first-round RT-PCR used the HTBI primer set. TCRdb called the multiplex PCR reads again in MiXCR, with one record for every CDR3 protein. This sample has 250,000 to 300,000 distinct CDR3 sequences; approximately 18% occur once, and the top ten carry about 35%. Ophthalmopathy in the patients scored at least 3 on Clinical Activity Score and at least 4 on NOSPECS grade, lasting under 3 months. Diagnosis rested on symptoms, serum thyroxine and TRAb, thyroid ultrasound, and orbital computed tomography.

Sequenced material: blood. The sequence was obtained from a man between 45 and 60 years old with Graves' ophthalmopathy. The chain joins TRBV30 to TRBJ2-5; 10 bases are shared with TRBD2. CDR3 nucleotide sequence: TGTGCCTGGAGTATTTCTAGCGGGAGTGGGAAGACCCAGTACTTC. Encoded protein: CAWSISSGSGKTQYF.